These 25 T cell receptor beta chains originate from one sample sequenced in a study of shared clonotypes between healthy human individuals (dated by TCRdb to 2018 to 2021). The library was built by means of the immunoSEQ multiplex PCR assay. Entries here come from immuneACCESS through TCRdb and include only in-frame sequences with V and J called. Some clones fail to appear in such tables; in the studies checked, an unresolved V gene covers under half of the shortfall, and the cause of the remainder is unknown. This sample gives more than 900,000 clones in total; 70% to 80% of them show up just once. Around 0.61% of the sample comes from the top ten. The material sequenced was memory CD4+ T cells from PBMCs. The cell subset or site tag for this specimen amounts to: CD45RA-negative fraction. The receptors come from a man between 18 and 29 years old in good health. Some clones in this sample may be carry-over from other donors' samples.

J is TRBJ2-7 and V is TRBV28, with 8 bases lining up with TRBD2. Germline CDR1 and CDR2: MDHEN and SYDVKM. The CDR3 is 15 residues long. V shed 7 bases and J 3 bases; nucleotides not matched to a gene: 11. The CDR3 bases are TGTGCCAGCAACGGTAGCGGGAAACTAATCTACGAGCAGTACTTC. This codes for CASNGSGKLIYEQYF.

The chain couples TRBV18 to TRBJ1-4; D is uncertain. CDR1 is KGHSH, CDR2 LQKENI, per germline. The CDR3 is made up of 14 amino acids. Trimming took off 2 bases at V and 1 base at J, with 5 bases between the two ends. CDR3 in amino acids: CASSPMRTNEKLFF. In DNA, the CDR3 is TGTGCCAGCTCACCAATGCGAACTAATGAAAAACTGTTTTTT.

The chain recombines TRBV6-6 with TRBJ1-1; TRBD1 aligns across 7 bases. With V trimmed by 6 bases and J by 4 bases, 5 bases remained unmatched. There are 13 residues in the CDR3. Germline V gives CDR1 MNHNY, CDR2 SVGAGI (reference sequence). The CDR3 protein is CASSRQGPTEAFF. CDR3 DNA sequence: TGTGCCAGCAGCAGACAGGGACCCACTGAAGCTTTCTTT.

The chain carries TRBV7-9 and TRBJ2-7; tentatively, D is TRBD1 (5 bases). The CDR3 sequence is 15 residues long. V lost 2 bases and J lost 6, with 17 bases in between. In germline, CDR1 is SEHNR, CDR2 FQNEAQ (reference sequence). CDR3 sequence: CASSLYRPIAGEQYF. In DNA form, the CDR3 reads TGTGCCAGCAGCTTATACAGGCCTATCGCCGGCGAGCAGTACTTC. The complete variable domain, with remaining parts taken from reference TRBV7-9 and TRBJ2-7, reads DTGVSQNPRHKITKRGQNVTFRCDPISEHNRLYWYRQTLGQGPEFLTYFQNEAQLEKSRLLSDRFSAERPKGSFSTLEIQRTEQGDSAMYLCASSLYRPIAGEQYFGPGTRLTVT.

With regard to this clone: Other DNA sequences from this sample encode an identical CDR3 as well. This chain connects TRBV20-1 to TRBJ2-7, with D perhaps matching TRBD2 (6 bases). Trimming removed 3 bases from V and 3 bases from J, with 6 bases in between. The CDR3 contains 11 residues. Germline-derived CDR1 and CDR2 are DFQATT and SNEGSKA (reference sequence). CDR3 residues: CSARGGYEQYF. The DNA for the CDR3 is TGCAGTGCTAGGGGGGGCTACGAGCAGTACTTC.

This clone was counted between two and nine times. The V and J genes are TRBV30 and TRBJ1-1; D remains ambiguous. The germline V gene encodes CDR1 GTSNPN and CDR2 SVGIG (reference sequence). The CDR3 has 10 amino acids. Trimming stripped 0 bases from V and 6 bases from J, with 2 bases between. The CDR3 DNA reads as TGTGCCTGGAGTGTATCTGAAGCTTTCTTT. This translates into CAWSVSEAFF.

The chain joins TRBV5-1 to TRBJ2-5; perhaps D is TRBD1 or TRBD2 (5 bases each). Deletions cut 4 bases from V and 4 bases from J, with 17 bases between. The CDR3 is 15 amino acids. The V gene's germline CDR1 is SGHRS and CDR2 YFSETQ. The CDR3 nucleotides are TGCGCCAGCAGCCCACACCAGGGAGCCCGAGAGACCCAGTACTTC. It translates to CASSPHQGARETQYF.

This chain joins TRBV4-3 and TRBJ2-7; tentatively, D is TRBD1 (6 bases). Deletions cut 1 base from V and 1 base from J, with 17 bases between. In germline, CDR1 is LGHNA, CDR2 YSLEER. CDR3 length: 17 residues. The CDR3 DNA sequence: TGCGCCAGCAGCCAAGTCTTCCGGACAGCTCTTTCCTACGAGCAGTACTTC. Translation: CASSQVFRTALSYEQYF.

The V call is TRBV2, the J call TRBJ2-1; TRBD2 might be the D (6 bases). The V end was cut by 8 bases, the J end by 0 bases, with 11 bases between. The CDR3 is 14 residues long. Germline assignment: CDR1 SNHLY and CDR2 FYNNEI. CDR3 protein: CASSSVSSYNEQFF. The CDR3 nucleotides read TGTGCCAGCTCTAGCGTGAGCTCCTACAATGAGCAGTTCTTC.

This chain joins TRBV2 and TRBJ2-1; TRBD2 matches at 12 bases. J gave up 7 bases and V 6 bases, and 7 bases lay outside the gene matches. Germline CDR1 SNHLY, CDR2 FYNNEI. This CDR3 has 15 residues. The CDR3 is CASSQRLAGANEQFF. The DNA for the CDR3 is TGTGCCAGCAGCCAAAGACTAGCGGGAGCTAATGAGCAGTTCTTC.

The chain recombines TRBV29-1 with TRBJ2-7, with a weak D call TRBD2 (6 bases). The germline V gene has CDR1 SQVTM and CDR2 ANQGSEA. The germline V and J ends were trimmed by 3 bases and 5 bases, with 11 bases remaining between them. The CDR3 runs 12 residues. The CDR3 DNA reads TGCAGCGTTGAGATGGGCGGGAACGAGCAGTACTTC. This gives the protein CSVEMGGNEQYF.

The genes are TRBV2 and TRBJ2-3, with D possibly TRBD1 on 6 matching bases. V lost 4 bases and J lost 2, with 13 bases in between. Germline V gene sequence: CDR1 SNHLY, CDR2 FYNNEI. This CDR3 is built from 15 residues. In nucleotides, the CDR3 is TGTGCCAGCAGTGGGGGGACACCACCCACAGATACGCAGTATTTT. The encoded protein is CASSGGTPPTDTQYF.

The rearrangement uses TRBV6-1 and TRBJ2-7; D remains unclear. Germline V lookup: CDR1 MNHNS, CDR2 SASEGT. The CDR3 consists of 16 residues. Trimming left V 2 bases short and J 0 bases short, with 14 bases between. The CDR3 here is CASSELLGPSSYEQYF. CDR3 DNA sequence: TGTGCCAGCAGTGAACTATTGGGCCCGAGCTCCTACGAGCAGTACTTC.

This clone has just a few counts. The junction departs from the called germline gene at one end, perhaps through a read error. This chain links TRBV12-5 with TRBJ2-1, with a weak D call TRBD1 (6 bases). Germline CDR1 and CDR2: LGHNT and FRNRAP. The CDR3 has 13 amino acids. The CDR3 region has the DNA TGTGCTAGTGGTCCCCCCCACGAAGGACAGAGGATCTTC. This codes for CASGPPHEGQRIF.

This clone was counted at least ten times. This chain uses TRBV7-3 with TRBJ2-1, with 8 bases matching TRBD1. With 2 bases clipped from V and 0 bases from J, the junction kept 9 bases outside the gene matches. The CDR3 extends over 18 amino acids. Germline CDR1 and CDR2: SGHTA and FQGTGA. The DNA of the CDR3 is TGTGCCAGCAGCTTACAATGGACAGGGCAAAGCTCCTACAATGAGCAGTTCTTC. The encoded protein is CASSLQWTGQSSYNEQFF.

This clone came up many times. This chain joins TRBV5-1 and TRBJ2-2, with TRBD2 as a possible D gene (6 bases). Germline lookup yields CDR1 SGHRS and CDR2 YFSETQ. The CDR3 has 16 residues. Trimming stripped 0 bases from V and 1 base from J, with 10 bases between. CDR3 nucleotide sequence: TGCGCCAGCAGCTTGGCTGGCGGGGTGAACACCGGGGAGCTGTTTTTT. Translation: CASSLAGGVNTGELFF.

This sequence joins TRBV9 and TRBJ2-6; D ambiguous. V was trimmed by 2 bases and J by 0 bases, leaving 15 bases between them. Germline-derived CDR1 and CDR2 are SGDLS and YYNGEE. CDR3 length: 18 amino acids. Here the CDR3 reads CASSVRSREFSGANVLTF. As DNA, the CDR3 is TGTGCCAGCAGCGTTAGAAGTAGGGAATTCTCTGGGGCCAACGTCCTGACTTTC.

This chain connects TRBV5-6 to TRBJ2-5; tentatively, D is TRBD2 (7 bases). CDR3 length: 18 amino acids. V was pared by 0 bases and J by 1 base, with 19 bases between. Germline CDR1 is SGHDT and CDR2 is YYEEEE. CDR3 bases: TGTGCCAGCAGCTTGGGAGTCGGGGGGCGCTTAGGCCAAGAGACCCAGTACTTC. Encoded protein: CASSLGVGGRLGQETQYF.

This chain links TRBV11-3 with TRBJ2-3; 9 bases fit TRBD1. Unmatched junction bases numbered 5, after V lost 5 bases and J lost 2 bases. This CDR3 has 15 amino acids. The germline V gene encodes CDR1 SGHNT and CDR2 YENEEA. The CDR3 sequence: CASSPGTGYTDTQYF. The CDR3 DNA reads as TGTGCCAGCAGCCCGGGGACAGGGTACACAGATACGCAGTATTTT.

V gene TRBV18 combines with J gene TRBJ1-2; D not resolved. V shed 5 bases and J shed 2 bases, with 3 bases lying between them. This CDR3 has 11 amino acids. Germline values: CDR1 KGHSH, CDR2 LQKENI. The CDR3, as DNA: TGTGCCAGCTCAGAGAACTATGGCTACACCTTC. Amino acids: CASSENYGYTF.

The V gene is TRBV2, the J gene TRBJ2-1, with D possibly being TRBD1 (6 bases). Germline CDR1 is SNHLY and CDR2 is FYNNEI. Trimming took 8 bases from V and 3 from J, leaving 17 bases between them. CDR3 size: 15 residues. The CDR3 region is CASSYGQTYYNEQFF. The CDR3 DNA reads as TGTGCCAGCTCCTACGGACAGACTTACTACAATGAGCAGTTCTTC.

This clone appeared a few times. The V gene is TRBV6-4, the J gene TRBJ2-3, with D possibly matching TRBD1 (5 bases). CDR1 is MRHNA, CDR2 SNTAGT, per germline. V was clipped by 3 bases and J by 2 bases, with 9 bases between them. The CDR3 covers 14 residues. The DNA for the CDR3 is TGTGCCAGCAGTGAGCACAGGACCACAGATACGCAGTATTTT. Its protein is CASSEHRTTDTQYF.

The chain joins TRBV6-6 to TRBJ2-3; a weak D match, TRBD2 (7 bases). V lost 8 bases, J lost 3 bases, and 15 bases lay in between. The CDR3 consists of 14 residues. Germline CDR1 reads MNHNY; CDR2 reads SVGAGI (reference sequence). CDR3 DNA: TGTGCCAGCTGGGGGGGGCCCAAGACAGATACGCAGTATTTT. It specifies CASWGGPKTDTQYF.

J is TRBJ2-7 and V is TRBV6-1; possible D gene TRBD2, 5 bases. Trimming cost V 10 bases and J 4 bases, with 17 bases left between them. Germline CDR1 MNHNS, CDR2 SASEGT. The CDR3 totals 13 residues. CDR3 region: CANSLDRGYEQYF. CDR3 sequence (DNA): TGTGCCAACTCACTTGACCGCGGGTACGAGCAGTACTTC.

The chain recombines TRBV10-3 with TRBJ2-5; a weak D match, TRBD1 (5 bases). Matching the DNA end better, TRBJ2-7 makes the J call doubtful. The CDR3 is made up of 14 amino acids. The V gene's germline CDR1 is ENHRY and CDR2 SYGVKD. The CDR3 nucleotides read TGTGCCATCAGTGACGCAACAGGAGTCGACGAGCAGTACTTC. Its translation is CAISDATGVDEQYF.